This T cell receptor (beta chain) was recovered during a study of blood T cell repertoires in COVID-19 (dated by TCRdb to 2020 to 2022). With respect to the entire study: Samples from collaborators originated in the United States, Italy and Spain and spanned both the acute and convalescent phases of COVID-19. The material from the prospective study consisted of cDNA or gDNA derived from T cells, B-cell-depleted T cells, or PBMCs. Deeply sampled blood TCRbeta repertoires from subjects exposed to, actively infected with, or recovered from COVID-19 were included in the dataset. The repertoires were released in a freely available public database meant as a resource for research on the immune response to SARS-CoV-2. Samples were obtained from the ongoing ImmuneRACE study (first 160 participants) and from 1,254 subjects provided by 6 global collaborators. Sample metadata almost always included a de-identified subject ID, COVID-19 status, age in years and sex. HLA class I and class II types, where available, came from metadata supplied by the sample provider rather than from assay-based typing.

The CDR3 sequence holds 9 residues, the cysteine and phenylalanine included. Only the CDR3 DNA is retained, 27 bases long and in frame from the first base. The junction shows trimming of 8 bases on V and 16 bases on J, plus 12 bases between the germline ends. The germline V gene yields SGHDN for CDR1 and FVKESK for CDR2. TCRbeta CDR3 regions were amplified from genomic DNA using the immunoSEQ Assay, a bias-controlled multiplex PCR. For the original study's pipeline: The number of nucleated cells in each sample was estimated from the amplification of reference gene primers within the assay. Sequence reads were collapsed and filtered to measure the absolute abundance of every unique TCRbeta CDR3 rearrangement. For each sample, productive Simpson clonality was calculated by taking the square root of Simpson's diversity index across productive rearrangements. TCRdb took this table from immuneACCESS and kept in-frame rearrangements with V and J called. Such tables lack part of the clones; where checked against another copy, unresolved V genes explain under half of the gap, and the rest is unexplained. V and J calls plus clone size are reproduced from that table; the DNA served to infer D and trimming. A total of tens of thousands of clones appear in this sample, around four fifths of them only once. About 5.2% of the sample is taken by the ten largest.

Points the paper makes about the study in general: The quantity of clinical and demographic metadata differed by source and by participant and was supplied without curation.

As regards this clone: Its specific antigen is unknown. Per-base qualities were not stored, and no clone one base away is much larger.

The collaborating institutions used their own protocols to collect whole blood in K2EDTA tubes. For TCRbeta analysis, collaborators shipped samples in one of three forms: frozen whole blood, isolated PBMCs, or DNA extracted from either of those sample types. The receptor's source is a human donor in a cohort sampled during active COVID-19. Sample: peripheral blood. The sequence joins TRBV14 to TRBJ1-3; no D segment can be confidently identified. This receptor has the CDR3 CASLSEGYF. The base sequence is TGTGCCAGCCTTTCAGAGGGTTATTTT.